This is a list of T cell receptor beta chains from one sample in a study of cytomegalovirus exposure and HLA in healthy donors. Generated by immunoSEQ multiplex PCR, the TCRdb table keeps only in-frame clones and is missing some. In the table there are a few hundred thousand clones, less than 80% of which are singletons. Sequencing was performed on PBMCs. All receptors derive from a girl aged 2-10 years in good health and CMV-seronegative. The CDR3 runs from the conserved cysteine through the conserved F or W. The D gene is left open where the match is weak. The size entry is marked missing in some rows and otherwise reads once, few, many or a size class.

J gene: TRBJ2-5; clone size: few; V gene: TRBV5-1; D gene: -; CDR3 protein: CASSFFVSQETQYF; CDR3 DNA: TGCGCCAGCAGCTTTTTTGTCAGCCAAGAGACCCAGTACTTC
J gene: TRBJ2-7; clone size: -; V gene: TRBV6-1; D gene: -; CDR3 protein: CASSSEGNFYEQYF; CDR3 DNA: TGTGCCAGCAGCTCTGAGGGTAACTTCTACGAGCAGTACTTC
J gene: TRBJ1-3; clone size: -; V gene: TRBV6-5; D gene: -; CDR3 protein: CASSTTPYSGNTIYF; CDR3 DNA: TGTGCCAGCAGTACGACTCCGTACTCTGGAAACACCATATATTTT
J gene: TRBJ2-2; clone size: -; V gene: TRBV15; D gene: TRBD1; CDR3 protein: CATRNPGQGNTGELFF; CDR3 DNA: TGTGCCACCAGAAACCCGGGACAGGGGAACACCGGGGAGCTGTTTTTT
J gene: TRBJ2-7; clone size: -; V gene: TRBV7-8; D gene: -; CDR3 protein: CASSFDYRKYEQYF; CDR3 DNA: TGTGCCAGCAGCTTTGATTACAGAAAATACGAGCAGTACTTC
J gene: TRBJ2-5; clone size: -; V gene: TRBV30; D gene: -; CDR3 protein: CACRREWGTQYF; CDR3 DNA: TGTGCCTGCCGGAGGGAATGGGGGACCCAGTACTTC
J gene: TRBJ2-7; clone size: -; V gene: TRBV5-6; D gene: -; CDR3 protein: CASSLSSEVSYEQYF; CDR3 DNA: TGTGCCAGCAGCTTATCGTCGGAGGTTTCCTACGAGCAGTACTTC
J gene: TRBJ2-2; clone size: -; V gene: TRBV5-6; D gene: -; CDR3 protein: CASSLAAGELFF; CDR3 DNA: TGTGCCAGCAGCTTGGCCGCCGGGGAGCTGTTTTTT
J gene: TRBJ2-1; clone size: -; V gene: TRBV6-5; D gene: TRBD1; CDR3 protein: CASSYIPGQGAVEQFF; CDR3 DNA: TGTGCCAGCAGTTACATACCGGGACAGGGGGCTGTTGAGCAGTTCTTC
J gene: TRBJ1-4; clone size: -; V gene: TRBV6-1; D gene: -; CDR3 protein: CASKRQAVNEKLFF; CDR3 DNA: TGTGCCAGCAAACGACAGGCCGTTAATGAAAAACTGTTTTTT
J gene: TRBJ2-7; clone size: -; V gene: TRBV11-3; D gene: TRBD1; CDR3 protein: CASSPTGDRAYEQYF; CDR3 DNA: TGTGCCAGCAGCCCGACGGGGGACAGGGCCTACGAGCAGTACTTC
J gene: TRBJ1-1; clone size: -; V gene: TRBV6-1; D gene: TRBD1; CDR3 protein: CASSGTKAVTGTGGDTEAFF; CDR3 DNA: TGTGCCAGCAGTGGGACAAAGGCAGTAACCGGGACAGGGGGGGACACTGAAGCTTTCTTT
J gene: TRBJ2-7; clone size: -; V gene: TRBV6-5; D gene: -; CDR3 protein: CASSDGGMLYEQYF; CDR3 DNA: TGTGCCAGCAGTGACGGGGGAATGTTGTACGAGCAGTACTTC
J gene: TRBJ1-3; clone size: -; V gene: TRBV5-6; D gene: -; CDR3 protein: CASSLGTDNTIYF; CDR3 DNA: TGTGCCAGCAGCTTGGGGACAGACAACACCATATATTTT
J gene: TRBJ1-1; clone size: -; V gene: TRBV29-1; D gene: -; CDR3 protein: CSAFGRQNTEAFF; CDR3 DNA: TGCAGCGCCTTTGGGAGGCAGAACACTGAAGCTTTCTTT
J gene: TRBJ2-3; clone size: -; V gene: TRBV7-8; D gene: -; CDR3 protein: CASSPRHFDTQYF; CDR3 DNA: TGTGCCAGCAGCCCGCGGCACTTTGATACGCAGTATTTT
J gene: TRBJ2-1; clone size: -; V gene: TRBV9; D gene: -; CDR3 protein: CASSPYSGGASNEQFF; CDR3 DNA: TGTGCCAGCAGCCCCTACTCGGGTGGGGCGTCTAATGAGCAGTTCTTC
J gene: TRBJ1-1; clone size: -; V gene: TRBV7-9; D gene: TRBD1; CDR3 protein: CASRIDRGAAEAFF; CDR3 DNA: TGTGCCAGCAGAATAGACAGGGGGGCGGCTGAAGCTTTCTTT
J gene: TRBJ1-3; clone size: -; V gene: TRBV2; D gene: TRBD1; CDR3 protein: CASRAGQGAGNTIYF; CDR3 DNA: TGTGCCAGCAGGGCCGGACAGGGGGCTGGAAACACCATATATTTT
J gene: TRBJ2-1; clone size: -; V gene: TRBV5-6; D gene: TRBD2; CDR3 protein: CASRIAGRDEQFF; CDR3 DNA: TGTGCCAGCAGAATAGCGGGACGCGATGAGCAGTTCTTC
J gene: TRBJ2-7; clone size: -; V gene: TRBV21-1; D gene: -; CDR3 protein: CASSKARTGRDEQYF; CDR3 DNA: TGTGCCAGCAGCAAAGCCCGGACAGGGAGGGACGAGCAGTACTTC
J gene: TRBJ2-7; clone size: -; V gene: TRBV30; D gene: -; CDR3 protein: CAWSVPGGGYEQYF; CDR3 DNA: TGTGCCTGGAGTGTACCTGGGGGAGGATACGAGCAGTACTTC
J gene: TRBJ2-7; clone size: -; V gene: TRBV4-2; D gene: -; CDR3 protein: CASSQGAGLVTYEQYF; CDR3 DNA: TGTGCCAGCAGCCAAGGCGCTGGTCTCGTCACCTACGAGCAGTACTTC
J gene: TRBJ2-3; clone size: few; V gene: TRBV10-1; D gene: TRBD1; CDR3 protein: CASSRRTGSTDTQYF; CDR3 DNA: TGCGCCAGCAGTAGACGGACAGGATCCACAGATACGCAGTATTTT
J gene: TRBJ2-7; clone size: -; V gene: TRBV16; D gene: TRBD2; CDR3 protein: CASSQPGGLSYEQYF; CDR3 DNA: TGTGCCAGCAGCCAACCGGGAGGTCTCTCCTACGAGCAGTACTTC
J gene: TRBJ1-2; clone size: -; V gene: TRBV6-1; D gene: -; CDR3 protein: CASSESGMGYGYTF; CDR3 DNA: TGTGCCAGCAGTGAATCGGGGATGGGCTATGGCTACACCTTC
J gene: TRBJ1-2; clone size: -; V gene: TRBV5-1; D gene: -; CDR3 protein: CASSLEGGAARYTF; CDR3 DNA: TGCGCCAGCAGCTTGGAGGGCGGGGCGGCGCGCTACACCTTC
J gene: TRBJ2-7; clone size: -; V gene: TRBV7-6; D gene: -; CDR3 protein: CASSVDRYEQYF; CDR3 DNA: TGTGCCAGCAGCGTAGACAGATACGAGCAGTACTTC
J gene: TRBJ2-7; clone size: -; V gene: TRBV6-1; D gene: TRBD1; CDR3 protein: CASRGDRGSSYEQYF; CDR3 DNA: TGTGCCAGCAGGGGCGACAGGGGAAGCTCCTACGAGCAGTACTTC
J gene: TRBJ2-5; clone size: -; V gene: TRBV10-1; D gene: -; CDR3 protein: CASSLGGSGETQYF; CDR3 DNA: TGCGCCAGCAGTTTAGGGGGATCCGGGGAGACCCAGTACTTC
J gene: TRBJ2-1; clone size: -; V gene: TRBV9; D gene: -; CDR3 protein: CASSPQEGGSEQFF; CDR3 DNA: TGTGCCAGCAGCCCCCAAGAGGGGGGGAGTGAGCAGTTCTTC
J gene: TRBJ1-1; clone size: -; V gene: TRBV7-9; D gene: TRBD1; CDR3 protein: CASKTTGTGAFF; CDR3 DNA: TGTGCCAGCAAAACAACCGGGACAGGGGCTTTCTTT
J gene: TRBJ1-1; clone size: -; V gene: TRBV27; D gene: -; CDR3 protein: CASLGLGGEAFF; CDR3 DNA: TGTGCCAGTCTGGGGTTGGGGGGAGAAGCTTTCTTT
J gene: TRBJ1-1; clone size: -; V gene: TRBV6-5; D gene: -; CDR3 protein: CASSGPGEAFF; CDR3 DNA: TGTGCCAGCAGTGGTCCGGGTGAAGCTTTCTTT
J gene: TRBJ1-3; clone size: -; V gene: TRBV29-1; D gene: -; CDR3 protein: CSVLPLRRSSGNTIYF; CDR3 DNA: TGCAGCGTTCTTCCCTTGAGACGGAGCTCTGGAAACACCATATATTTT
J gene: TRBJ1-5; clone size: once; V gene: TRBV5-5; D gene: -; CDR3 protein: CASSLEARGSNQPQHF; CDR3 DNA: TGTGCCAGCAGCTTGGAGGCCCGGGGTAGCAATCAGCCCCAGCATTTT
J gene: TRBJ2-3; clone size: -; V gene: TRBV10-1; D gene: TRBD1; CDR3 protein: CASSEPGQGSTDTQYF; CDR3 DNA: TGCGCCAGCAGTGAACCGGGACAGGGGTCCACAGATACGCAGTATTTT
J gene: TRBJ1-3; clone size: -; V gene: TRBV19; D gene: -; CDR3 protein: CASSIGGAPGNTIYF; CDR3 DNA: TGTGCCAGTAGTATTGGTGGGGCACCTGGAAACACCATATATTTT
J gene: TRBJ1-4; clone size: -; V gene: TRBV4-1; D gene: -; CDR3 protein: CASSRGTGDEKLFF; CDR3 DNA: TGCGCCAGCAGCAGGGGCACGGGGGATGAAAAACTGTTTTTT
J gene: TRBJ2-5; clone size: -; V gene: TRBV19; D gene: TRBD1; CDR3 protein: CASSPRTGGRKTQYF; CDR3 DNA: TGTGCCAGTAGTCCGCGGACAGGGGGCAGGAAGACCCAGTACTTC
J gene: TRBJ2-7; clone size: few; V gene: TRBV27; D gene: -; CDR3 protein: CASSLSSGSYEQYF; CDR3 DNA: TGTGCCAGCAGTTTAAGTTCAGGGTCCTACGAGCAGTACTTC
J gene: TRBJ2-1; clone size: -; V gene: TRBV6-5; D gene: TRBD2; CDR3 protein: CASSPTSGGANEQFF; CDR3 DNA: TGTGCCAGCAGTCCGACTAGCGGGGGGGCAAATGAGCAGTTCTTC
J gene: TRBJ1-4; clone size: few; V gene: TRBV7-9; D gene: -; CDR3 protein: CASSRGEKLFF; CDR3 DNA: TGTGCCAGCAGCCGCGGTGAAAAACTGTTTTTT
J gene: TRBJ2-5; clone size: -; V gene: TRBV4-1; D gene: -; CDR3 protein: CASSPPGILQETQYF; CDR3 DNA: TGCGCCAGCAGCCCACCCGGGATCCTCCAAGAGACCCAGTACTTC